Below are 3 T cell receptor beta chains sequenced from a single sample in a study of blood T cell repertoires in COVID-19. Profiled with immunoSEQ multiplex PCR; TCRdb holds only in-frame clones, not every one. This table holds about 200,000 clones, about nine tenths found once. Sequencing was performed on peripheral blood. Receptors were obtained from a woman aged 70-85 years with acute or convalescent COVID-19.

The rearrangement joins TRBV10-3 to TRBJ1-2; TRBD1 might be the D (6 bases). The germline V and J ends were trimmed by 7 bases and 2 bases, with 14 bases remaining between them. Germline CDR1 and CDR2: ENHRY and SYGVKD. This CDR3 comprises 14 residues. The DNA of the CDR3 is TGTGCCATCACCACAGGGAGCCTCAACTATGGCTACACCTTC. Translation: CAITTGSLNYGYTF.

The chain recombines TRBV20-1 with TRBJ1-1; D gene ambiguous. The germline CDR1 and CDR2 sequences are DFQATT and SNEGSKA (reference sequence). V was pared by 3 bases and J by 1 base, with 6 bases between. This CDR3 comprises 12 residues. CDR3 coding DNA: TGCAGTGCTAGTCGGGAGAACACTGAAGCTTTCTTT. This gives the protein CSASRENTEAFF.

The chain employs TRBV3-1 (or the pseudogene TRBV3-2) and TRBJ2-3; 7 bases are a match to TRBD2. Unmatched junction bases numbered 8, after V lost 4 bases and J lost 4 bases. Germline CDR1 reads LGHDT; CDR2 reads YNNKEL (reference sequence). This CDR3 has 15 amino acids. The CDR3 DNA is TGTGCCAGCAGCCCATGGGAGGGAGAAGCAGATACGCAGTATTTT. Protein: CASSPWEGEADTQYF.